Presented here are 9 T cell receptor beta chains from one specimen sequenced in a study of T cell changes during pregnancy in multiple sclerosis. Using immunoSEQ multiplex PCR, the repertoire was profiled, and TCRdb retains in-frame clones only, with some absent. This table holds some 99,000 clones, roughly 92% found once. Sample: peripheral blood, taken after pregnancy. The receptor source for this set is a female donor with multiple sclerosis, enrolled in a pregnancy study.

This clone was observed a handful of times. The chain recombines TRBV5-1 with TRBJ2-2; possibly TRBD1 for D (6 bases). CDR1 and CDR2 (germline): SGHRS, YFSETQ. This CDR3 spans 15 amino acids. V dropped 3 bases and J dropped 6 bases, with 15 bases sitting between them. CDR3: CASSSGGLGAGELFF. Written as DNA, the CDR3 is TGCGCCAGCAGCTCTGGGGGCCTAGGGGCCGGGGAGCTGTTTTTT.

The chain couples TRBV27 to TRBJ2-1, with 7 bases that match TRBD2. V gave up 2 bases and J gave up 3 bases; unmatched junction bases: 7. Germline CDR1 is MNHEY and CDR2 is SMNVEV (reference sequence). The CDR3 totals 16 residues. The CDR3 sequence is CASSLQFPGGYNEQFF. The CDR3 region has the DNA TGTGCCAGCAGTTTACAGTTCCCGGGAGGCTACAATGAGCAGTTCTTC.

The rearrangement links TRBV2 to TRBJ1-5, with D perhaps TRBD1 (5 bases). Trimming cost V 6 bases and J 7 bases, with 16 bases left between them. There are 14 residues in the CDR3. The germline gives CDR1 SNHLY, CDR2 FYNNEI. CDR3 DNA sequence: TGTGCCAGCAGCCCTGACAGTTCGAGACAGCCCCAGCATTTT. Its protein is CASSPDSSRQPQHF.

The V call is TRBV18, the J call TRBJ1-1; D not resolved. CDR3 size: 15 residues. Germline assignment: CDR1 KGHSH and CDR2 LQKENI. V lost 3 bases, J lost 4 bases, and 15 bases lay in between. DNA for the CDR3: TGTGCCAGCTCACCGAAGTCGGCGGGGAGCACTGAAGCTTTCTTT. The encoded protein is CASSPKSAGSTEAFF.

The chain links TRBV5-1 to TRBJ1-3; D may be TRBD1 (5 bases). V was cut by 0 bases and J by 0 bases, with 10 bases left in between. Germline V gene lookup returns CDR1 SGHRS and CDR2 YFSETQ. This CDR3 comprises 16 residues. The CDR3 DNA reads TGCGCCAGCAGCTTGGGCGGGACGGACTCTGGAAACACCATATATTTT. It encodes CASSLGGTDSGNTIYF.

This chain joins TRBV13 and TRBJ2-1; 11 bases agree with TRBD2. V lost 0 bases and J lost 6; bases outside the gene matches: 1. Germline CDR1 is PRHDT and CDR2 is FYEKMQ (reference sequence). The CDR3 length is 15 residues. CDR3 loop: CASSLGLAGGNEQFF. CDR3 nucleotide sequence: TGTGCCAGCAGCTTAGGCCTAGCGGGGGGCAATGAGCAGTTCTTC.

The rearrangement uses TRBV30 and TRBJ2-3, with 13 bases aligning to TRBD2. The CDR3 runs 16 residues. Germline V gene data show CDR1 as GTSNPN and CDR2 as SVGIG (reference sequence). Trimming removed 5 bases from V and 6 bases from J; junction bases left unmatched: 11. The CDR3 DNA reads TGTGCCTGGTCAACCGGGACTAGCGGGACGGGGGATACGCAGTATTTT. It translates to CAWSTGTSGTGDTQYF.

The chain joins TRBV4-1 to TRBJ2-7, with TRBD2 identical over 10 bases. The CDR3 has 16 residues. V shed 1 base and J 6 bases; nucleotides not matched to a gene: 9. Germline values: CDR1 MGHRA, CDR2 YSYEKL. The CDR3 DNA reads as TGCGCCAGCAGCCAAGCCTCTAGCGGGAGTAGGGCCGAGCAGTACTTC. This encodes CASSQASSGSRAEQYF.

The chain carries TRBV28 and TRBJ1-5; the match to TRBD1 covers 7 bases. V shed 3 bases, J shed 11 bases, and the junction held 1 base outside the gene matches. Germline V gene lookup returns CDR1 MDHEN and CDR2 SYDVKM. There are 11 residues in the CDR3. CDR3 region: CASSFQGAQHF. CDR3 coding DNA: TGTGCCAGCAGTTTCCAGGGGGCCCAGCATTTT.